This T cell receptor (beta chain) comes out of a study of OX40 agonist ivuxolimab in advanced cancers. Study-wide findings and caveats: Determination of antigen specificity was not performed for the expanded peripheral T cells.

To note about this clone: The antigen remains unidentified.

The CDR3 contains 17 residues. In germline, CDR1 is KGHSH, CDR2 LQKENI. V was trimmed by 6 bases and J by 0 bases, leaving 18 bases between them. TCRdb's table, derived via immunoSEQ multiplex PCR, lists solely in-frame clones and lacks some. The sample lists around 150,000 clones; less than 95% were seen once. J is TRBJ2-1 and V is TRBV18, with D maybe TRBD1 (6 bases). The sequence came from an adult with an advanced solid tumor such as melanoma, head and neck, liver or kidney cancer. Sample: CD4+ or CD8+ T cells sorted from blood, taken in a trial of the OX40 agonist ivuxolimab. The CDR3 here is CASSPLRAGVSYNEQFF. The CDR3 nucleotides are TGTGCCAGCTCGCCCCTACGTGCAGGGGTCTCCTACAATGAGCAGTTCTTC.